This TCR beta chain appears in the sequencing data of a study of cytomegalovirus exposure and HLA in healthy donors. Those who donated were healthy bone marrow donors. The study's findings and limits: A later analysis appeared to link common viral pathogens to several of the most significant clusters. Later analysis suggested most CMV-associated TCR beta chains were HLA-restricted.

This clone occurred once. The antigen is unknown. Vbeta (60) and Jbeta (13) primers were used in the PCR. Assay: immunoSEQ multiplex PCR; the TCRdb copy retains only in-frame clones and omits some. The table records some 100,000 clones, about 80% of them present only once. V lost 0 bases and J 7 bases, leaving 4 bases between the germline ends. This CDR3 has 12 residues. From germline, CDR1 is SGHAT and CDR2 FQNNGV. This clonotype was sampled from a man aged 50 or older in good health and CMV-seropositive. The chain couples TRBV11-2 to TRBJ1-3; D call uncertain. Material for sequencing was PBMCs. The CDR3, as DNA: TGTGCCAGCAGCTTAGACCAGAACACCATATATTTT. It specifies CASSLDQNTIYF. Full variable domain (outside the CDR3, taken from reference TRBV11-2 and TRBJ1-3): EAGVAQSPRYKIIEKRQSVAFWCNPISGHATLYWYQQILGQGPKLLIQFQNNGVVDDSQLPKDRFSAERLKGVDSTLKIQPAKLEDSAVYLCASSLDQNTIYFGEGSWLTVV.